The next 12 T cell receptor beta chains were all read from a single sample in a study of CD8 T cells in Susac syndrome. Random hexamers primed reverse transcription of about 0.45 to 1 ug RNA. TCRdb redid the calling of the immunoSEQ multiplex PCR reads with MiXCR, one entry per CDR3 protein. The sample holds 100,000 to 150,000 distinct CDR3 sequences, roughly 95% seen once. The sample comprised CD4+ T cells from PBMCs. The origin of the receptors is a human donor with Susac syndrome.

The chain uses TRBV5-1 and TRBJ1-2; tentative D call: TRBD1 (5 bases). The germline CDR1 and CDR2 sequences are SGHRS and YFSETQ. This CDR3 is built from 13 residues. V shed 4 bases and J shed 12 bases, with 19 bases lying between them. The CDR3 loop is CASSPLGDGIDTF. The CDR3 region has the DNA TGCGCCAGCAGCCCCTTGGGGGACGGAATTGACACCTTC.

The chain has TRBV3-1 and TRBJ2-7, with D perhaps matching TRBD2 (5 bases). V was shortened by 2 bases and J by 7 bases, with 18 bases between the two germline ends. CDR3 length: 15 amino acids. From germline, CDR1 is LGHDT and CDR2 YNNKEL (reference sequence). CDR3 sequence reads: CASSQWAGQSREQYF. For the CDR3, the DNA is TGTGCCAGCAGCCAATGGGCGGGTCAAAGTCGGGAGCAGTACTTC.

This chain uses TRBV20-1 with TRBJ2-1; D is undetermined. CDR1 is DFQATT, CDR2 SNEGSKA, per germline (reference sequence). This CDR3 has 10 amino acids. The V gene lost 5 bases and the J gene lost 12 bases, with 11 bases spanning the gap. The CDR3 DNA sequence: TGCAGTGCTTCCCACACGAGGCAGTTCTTC. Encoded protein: CSASHTRQFF.

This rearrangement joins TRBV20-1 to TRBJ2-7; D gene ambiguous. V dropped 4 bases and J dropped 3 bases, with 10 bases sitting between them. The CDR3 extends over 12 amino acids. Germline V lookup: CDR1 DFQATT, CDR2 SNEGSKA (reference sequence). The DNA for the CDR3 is TGCAGTGCTACAGACAAATACTACGAGCAGTACTTC. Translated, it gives CSATDKYYEQYF.

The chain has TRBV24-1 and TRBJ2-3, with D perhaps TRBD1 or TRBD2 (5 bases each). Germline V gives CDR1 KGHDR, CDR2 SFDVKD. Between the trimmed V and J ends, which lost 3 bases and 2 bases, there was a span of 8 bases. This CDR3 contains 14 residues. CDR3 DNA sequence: TGTGCCACCAGTGATATCGGGACCACAGATACGCAGTATTTT. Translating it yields CATSDIGTTDTQYF.

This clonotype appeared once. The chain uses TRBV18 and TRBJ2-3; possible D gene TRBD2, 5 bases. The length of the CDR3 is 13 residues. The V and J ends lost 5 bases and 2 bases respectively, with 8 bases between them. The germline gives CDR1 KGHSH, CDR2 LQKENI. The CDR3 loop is CASSEGYTDTQYF. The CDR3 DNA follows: TGTGCCAGCTCAGAGGGATACACAGATACGCAGTATTTT.

Here the CDR3 DNA reads TGTGCCAGCAGTTACTCGGAGGGGCAGCCCCAGCATTTT. Its protein product is CASSYSEGQPQHF. This chain joins TRBV6-5 and TRBJ1-5; TRBD1 might be the D (5 bases). V lost 0 bases, J lost 7 bases, and 7 bases lay in between. The CDR3 totals 13 residues. CDR1 and CDR2 (germline): MNHEY, SVGAGI.

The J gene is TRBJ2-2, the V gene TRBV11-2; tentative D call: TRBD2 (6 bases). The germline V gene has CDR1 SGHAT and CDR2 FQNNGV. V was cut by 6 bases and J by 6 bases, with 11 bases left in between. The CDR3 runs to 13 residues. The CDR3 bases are TGTGCCAGCAGAATTGGGGAGGCCGGGGAGCTGTTTTTT. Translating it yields CASRIGEAGELFF.

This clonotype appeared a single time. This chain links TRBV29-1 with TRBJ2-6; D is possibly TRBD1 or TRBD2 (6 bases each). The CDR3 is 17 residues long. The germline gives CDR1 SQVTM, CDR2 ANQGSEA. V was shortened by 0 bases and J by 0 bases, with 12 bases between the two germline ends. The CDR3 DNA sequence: TGCAGCGTTGAAGATCATGGAGGGGGCTCTGGGGCCAACGTCCTGACTTTC. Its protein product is CSVEDHGGGSGANVLTF.

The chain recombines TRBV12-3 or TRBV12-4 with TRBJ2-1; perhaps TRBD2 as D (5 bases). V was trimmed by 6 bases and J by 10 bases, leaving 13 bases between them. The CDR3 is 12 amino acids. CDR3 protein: CASSLEAAEQFF. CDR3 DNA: TGTGCCAGCAGCCTAGAAGCGGCCGAGCAGTTCTTC.

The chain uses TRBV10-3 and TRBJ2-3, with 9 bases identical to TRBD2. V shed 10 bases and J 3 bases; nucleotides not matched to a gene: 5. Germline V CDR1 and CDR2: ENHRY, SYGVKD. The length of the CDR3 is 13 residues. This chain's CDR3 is CATLAGSTDTQYF. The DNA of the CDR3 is TGTGCCACCCTAGCGGGATCAACAGATACGCAGTATTTT.

The CDR3 loop is CASSLVAFRTSGANVLTF. The CDR3 coding sequence is TGTGCCAGCAGCTTGGTTGCGTTTAGGACTTCTGGGGCCAACGTCCTGACTTTC. The chain is built from TRBV5-6 and TRBJ2-6, with D perhaps TRBD2 (5 bases). Germline V gene lookup returns CDR1 SGHDT and CDR2 YYEEEE. CDR3 size: 18 residues. V was clipped by 0 bases and J by 1 base, with 14 bases between them.